This T cell receptor (beta chain) was sequenced for a study of cytomegalovirus exposure and HLA in healthy donors. Background on the study: In an early release, HLA-typed donors contributed 77 million or so unique TCR sequences.

This PCR relied on a set of 60 Vbeta primers and 13 Jbeta primers. Profiled with immunoSEQ multiplex PCR; TCRdb holds only in-frame clones, not every one. The repertoire consists of 200,000 or so clones, with more than 65% occurring once and the leading ten covering approximately 6%. Broader study findings: A later analysis found common viral pathogens apparently linked to several of the most significant clusters. TCR beta sequences reportedly predicted most subjects' HLA-A and HLA-B alleles accurately. Data from an earlier analysis indicated that most TCR beta V segments were productive either about 90% or about 30% of the time.

This CDR3 has 17 residues. Germline CDR1 reads SGHRS; CDR2 reads YFSETQ. Trimming shortened V by 4 bases and J by 0 bases, and 16 bases separated the two germline ends. With respect to this clone: Antigen: not known.

This TCR derives from a woman aged 30 to 39 in good health and CMV-seropositive. Sequencing was done on a sample of PBMCs. The J gene is TRBJ1-4, the V gene TRBV5-1, with D possibly matching TRBD1 (5 bases). This CDR3 is CASSTRPWGATNEKLFF. The CDR3, as DNA: TGCGCCAGCAGCACCCGCCCCTGGGGGGCAACTAATGAAAAACTGTTTTTT.